Listed below are T cell receptor beta chains from one sample, sequenced in a study of blood T cell repertoires in COVID-19. Clones were sequenced by immunoSEQ multiplex PCR, and TCRdb holds only the in-frame ones, with some missing. The repertoire has under 95,000 clones, almost 85% of them found once; the top ten carry 1.2%. The material sequenced was peripheral blood. Receptors were obtained from an elderly woman with acute or convalescent COVID-19. Both conserved end residues are part of each CDR3. D genes are given only for firm matches. Size values are once, few and many counts, or a class for expanded clones, and some rows have none.

J | D | V | size | CDR3 | DNA
TRBJ1-5 | TRBD1 | TRBV9 | - | CASSRTGDQPQHF | TGTGCCAGCAGCAGGACAGGGGATCAGCCCCAGCATTTT
TRBJ2-1 | - | TRBV6-1 | - | CASSDYGSNEQFF | TGTGCCAGCAGTGATTACGGGAGCAATGAGCAGTTCTTC
TRBJ1-6 | - | TRBV7-3 | - | CASSLRERGNSPLHF | TGTGCCAGCAGCTTAAGAGAACGGGGGAATTCACCCCTCCACTTT
TRBJ2-5 | TRBD1 | TRBV11-2 | - | CASSLRGGQGVWETQYF | TGTGCCAGCAGCCTTAGGGGTGGACAGGGGGTTTGGGAGACCCAGTACTTC
TRBJ2-1 | TRBD2 | TRBV18 | - | CASSFGLAGIRYNEQFF | TGTGCCAGCTCATTCGGACTAGCGGGGATCCGGTACAATGAGCAGTTCTTC
TRBJ1-2 | TRBD1 | TRBV6-5 | - | CASSWTGFYGYTF | TGTGCCAGCAGTTGGACAGGGTTCTATGGCTACACCTTC
TRBJ1-1 | - | TRBV7-2 | - | CASSPRGTEAFF | TGTGCCAGCAGCCCCCGGGGCACTGAAGCTTTCTTT
TRBJ2-5 | TRBD1 | TRBV5-4 | - | CASSLPGGAGETQYF | TGTGCCAGCAGTCTGCCAGGGGGCGCGGGAGAGACCCAGTACTTC
TRBJ2-3 | TRBD1 | TRBV5-1 | - | CASSLGVGGGTDTQYF | TGCGCCAGCAGCTTGGGTGTAGGGGGCGGTACAGATACGCAGTATTTT
TRBJ2-1 | TRBD2 | TRBV28 | - | CASSPQRGTYNEQFF | TGTGCCAGCAGTCCCCAGCGGGGTACCTACAATGAGCAGTTCTTC
TRBJ2-7 | TRBD1 | TRBV5-8 | - | CASSLSGTATEQYF | TGTGCCAGCAGCTTATCCGGGACAGCCACGGAGCAGTACTTC
TRBJ2-3 | - | TRBV5-1 | once | CASSLDSGADTQYF | TGCGCCAGCAGCTTGGATTCCGGGGCAGATACGCAGTATTTT
TRBJ2-1 | TRBD2 | TRBV5-4 | - | CASSFPTGGLSNEQFF | TGTGCCAGCAGCTTCCCCACGGGGGGGCTCTCAAATGAGCAGTTCTTC
TRBJ1-1 | TRBD1 | TRBV7-2 | - | CASRGRDRMAEAFF | TGTGCCAGCAGGGGACGGGACAGGATGGCCGAAGCTTTCTTT
TRBJ2-2 | TRBD1 | TRBV19 | - | CASRRDRESGELFF | TGTGCCAGTCGCCGGGACAGGGAATCTGGGGAGCTGTTTTTT
TRBJ2-3 | TRBD2 | TRBV4-1 | - | CASSQRTSGGGDTQYF | TGCGCCAGCAGCCAGAGGACTAGCGGGGGGGGAGATACGCAGTATTTT
TRBJ2-3 | - | TRBV6-4 | - | CASRVAGLHTPGTDTQYF | TGTGCCAGCAGAGTGGCGGGACTCCACACCCCAGGCACAGATACGCAGTATTTT
TRBJ2-5 | TRBD1 | TRBV5-5 | - | CASSLQGARETQYF | TGTGCCAGCAGCCTACAGGGGGCTCGAGAGACCCAGTACTTC
TRBJ2-1 | TRBD2 | TRBV2 | once | CASAPGTASGVAGQFF | TGTGCCAGTGCTCCGGGAACAGCCAGCGGGGTGGCCGGGCAGTTCTTC
TRBJ2-2 | - | TRBV28 | - | CASSLLGANTGELFF | TGTGCCAGCAGTTTACTAGGGGCCAACACCGGGGAGCTGTTTTTT